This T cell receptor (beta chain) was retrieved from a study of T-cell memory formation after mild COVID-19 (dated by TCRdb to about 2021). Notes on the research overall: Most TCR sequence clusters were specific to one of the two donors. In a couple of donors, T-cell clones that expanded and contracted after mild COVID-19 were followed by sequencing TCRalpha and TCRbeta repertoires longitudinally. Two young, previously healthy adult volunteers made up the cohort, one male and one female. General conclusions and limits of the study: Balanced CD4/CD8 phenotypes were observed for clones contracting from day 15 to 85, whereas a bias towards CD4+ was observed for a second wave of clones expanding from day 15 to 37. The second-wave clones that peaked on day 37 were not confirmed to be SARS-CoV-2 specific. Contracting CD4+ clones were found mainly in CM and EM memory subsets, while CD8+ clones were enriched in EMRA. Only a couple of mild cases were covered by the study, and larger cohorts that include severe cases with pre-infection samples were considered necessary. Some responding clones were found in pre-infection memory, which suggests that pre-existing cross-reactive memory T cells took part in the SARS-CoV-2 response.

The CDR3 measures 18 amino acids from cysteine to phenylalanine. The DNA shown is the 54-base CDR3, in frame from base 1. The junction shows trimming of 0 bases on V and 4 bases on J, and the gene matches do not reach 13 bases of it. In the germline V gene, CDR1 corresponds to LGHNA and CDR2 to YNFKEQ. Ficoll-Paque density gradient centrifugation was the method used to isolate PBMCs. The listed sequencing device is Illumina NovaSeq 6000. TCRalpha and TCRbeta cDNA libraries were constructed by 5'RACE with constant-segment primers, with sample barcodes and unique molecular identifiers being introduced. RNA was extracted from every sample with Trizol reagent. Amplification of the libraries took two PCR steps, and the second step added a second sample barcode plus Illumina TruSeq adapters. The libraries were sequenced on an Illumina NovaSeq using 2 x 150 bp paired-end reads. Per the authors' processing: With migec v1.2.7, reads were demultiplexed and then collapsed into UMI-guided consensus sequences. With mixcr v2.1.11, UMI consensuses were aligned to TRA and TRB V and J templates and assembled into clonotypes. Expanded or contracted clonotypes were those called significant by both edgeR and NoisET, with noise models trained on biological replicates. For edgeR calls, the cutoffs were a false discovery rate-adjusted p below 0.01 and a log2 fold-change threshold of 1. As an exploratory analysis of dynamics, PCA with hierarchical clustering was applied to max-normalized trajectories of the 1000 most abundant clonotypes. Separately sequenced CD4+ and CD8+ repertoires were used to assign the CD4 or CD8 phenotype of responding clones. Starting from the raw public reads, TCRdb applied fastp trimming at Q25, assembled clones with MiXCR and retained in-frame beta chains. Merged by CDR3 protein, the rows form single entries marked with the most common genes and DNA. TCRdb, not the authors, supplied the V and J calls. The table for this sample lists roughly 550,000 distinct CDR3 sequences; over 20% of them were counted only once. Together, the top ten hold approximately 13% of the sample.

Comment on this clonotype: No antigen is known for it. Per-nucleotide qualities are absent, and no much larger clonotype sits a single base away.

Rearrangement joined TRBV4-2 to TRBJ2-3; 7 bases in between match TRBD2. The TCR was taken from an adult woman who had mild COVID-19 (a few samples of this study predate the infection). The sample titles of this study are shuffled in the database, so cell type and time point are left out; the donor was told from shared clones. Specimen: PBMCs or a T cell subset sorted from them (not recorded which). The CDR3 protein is CASSQDYGLVHRADTQYF. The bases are TGTGCCAGCAGCCAAGATTACGGACTAGTGCATAGGGCAGATACGCAGTATTTT.